These T cell receptor beta chains were read from a single sample in a study of T cell responses to AZD1222 COVID-19 vaccine. Generated by immunoSEQ multiplex PCR, the TCRdb table keeps only in-frame clones and is missing some. This sample has around 140,000 clones, with over 90% found just once. The sequences come from peripheral blood, collected on day 0 of MenACWY control vaccination. These receptors all come from an adult in good health. Each CDR3 is given with its conserved first and last residue. The order of the fields is V gene, D gene, CDR3 protein. The D gene is left open where the match is weak.

TRBV9 - CASSARPQRGYTF
TRBV4-3 - CASSRSRAGIPANYGYTF
TRBV18 - CASSPPAGVNEQFF
TRBV11-2 TRBD1 CASSALTGTVYGYTF
TRBV3-1/TRBV3-2 - CASSQGSMNTEAFF
TRBV3-1/TRBV3-2 TRBD1 CASSQIGDDRDSGYTF
TRBV6-2/TRBV6-3 TRBD1 CASSYSPGGFGYTF
TRBV4-1 TRBD1 CASSQGPLTGDLGYTF
TRBV19 - CASSIGDYNEQFF
TRBV3-1/TRBV3-2 - CASSRDRPAVGYTF
TRBV5-1 TRBD1 CASSSGTVSSYEQYF
TRBV6-2/TRBV6-3 - CASSYTRGAGEQYF
TRBV7-9 - CASSLMGAANEKLFF
TRBV19 - CASSIQGNYEQYF
TRBV3-1/TRBV3-2 - CASSPSSDTQYF
TRBV2 TRBD1 CASSPDRVGPNEQFF
TRBV6-5 TRBD1 CASSSGTATYEQYF
TRBV19 - CASDTGRSTTEAFF
TRBV10-1 TRBD1 CASSDRDLYIEQFF
TRBV7-2 TRBD2 CASSLLGAGGNQETQYF
TRBV7-9 - CASSLRGGYGYTF
TRBV6-5 - CASSPSGGGYGYTF
TRBV5-4 - CASAGKPAGADTQYF
TRBV19 - CASSIRAGYEAFF
TRBV6-1 TRBD2 CASSEYIAGNTGELFF
TRBV6-2/TRBV6-3 - CASSTLHRGTNTGELFF
TRBV24-1 - CATSDPSGPGGYTF
TRBV7-2 - CASSLATADQPQHF
TRBV4-1 TRBD1 CASSQLTGVNQPQHF
TRBV5-1 TRBD1 CASSTGVENIQYF
TRBV18 - CASSLQGRFGANVLTF
TRBV2 TRBD1 CASSGQGETQYF
TRBV4-1 - CASSPSASRGNQPQHF
TRBV5-1 - CASSLQDDTEAFF
TRBV4-2 TRBD1 CASSQGTGALHYGYTF
TRBV21-1 - CASSLGLNSGANVLTF
TRBV12-3/TRBV12-4 TRBD1 CASRRTGEPEAFF
TRBV5-4 - CASSLMTPLGGELFF
TRBV4-1 TRBD1 CASSPWTGAGYGYTF
TRBV21-1 - CASSPRDRLNTEAFF
TRBV5-1 - CASSTLGDYTDTQYF
TRBV6-5 TRBD1 CASRRTGTGAYGYTF
TRBV6-5 - CASSHPRDKHGYTF
TRBV7-9 - CASSGTGWGGYTF
TRBV6-5 - CASSYSTGGGYTF
TRBV30 - CAWSRAGVQPQHF
TRBV7-8 TRBD1 CASSLRVARQGNYGYTF
TRBV11-2 - CASSLDRARGVYGYTF
TRBV4-2 - CASSPLSTAIYEQYF
TRBV29-1 - CSVLPVPGSGYGYTF